The source of this T cell receptor beta chain is a study of T cell responses to AZD1222 COVID-19 vaccine. Broader study findings: With dominance at 160-218 and 743-854, vaccine-associated CD4 TCRs spanned spike.

TCRdb's copy holds only in-frame clones and misses some; the assay was immunoSEQ multiplex PCR. The sample has roughly 150,000 clones; roughly 92% are singletons. About this clone itself: Its antigen is unknown.

Germline CDR1 reads SGHRS; CDR2 reads YFSETQ. Deletions cut 3 bases from V and 0 bases from J, with 7 bases between. The CDR3 is 14 residues long. The chain employs TRBV5-1 and TRBJ1-3, with D possibly matching TRBD1 (6 bases). Sequencing was performed on peripheral blood, taken on day 0 of AZD1222 vaccination. The sequence derives from an adult in good health. CDR3 sequence reads: CASSSGASGNTIYF. DNA for the CDR3: TGCGCCAGCAGCTCGGGGGCCTCTGGAAACACCATATATTTT.